This TCR beta chain is from a study of T cells in Graves' hyperthyroidism and ophthalmopathy (dated by TCRdb to about 2019). As for the study more broadly: Peripheral blood was collected at initial diagnosis, before any treatment. A discovery cohort of about a hundred patients, 43 with Graves' ophthalmopathy and roughly 59 with stable Graves' hyperthyroidism, was used to find distinguishing TCR V-J signatures. Whether ophthalmopathy could be predicted prospectively was tested in an independent validation cohort made up of about 18 hyperthyroidism patients plus 17 patients who later progressed to ophthalmopathy. The 90 or so discovery patients were randomly split 7:3 into training and test sets. In about 6 Graves' hyperthyroidism patients, the study also compared T-cell repertoires from thyroid tissue with T-cell repertoires from blood. After sampling, hyperthyroidism patients received methimazole starting at 30 mg daily, and ophthalmopathy patients received high-dose intravenous methylprednisolone. The paper describes TCR Vbeta CDR3 sequencing of fewer than 150 peripheral blood samples, made up of 43 ophthalmopathy patients, 70 to 75 hyperthyroidism patients and about 17 progressor patients. Results and caveats for the whole study, not just this receptor: In validation, progression to ophthalmopathy was predicted by the model with 55% to 71% sensitivity and 72% to 80% specificity, a median of about 6.8 months before onset. A model built on a 13 V-J signature distinguished ophthalmopathy from stable hyperthyroidism, reaching roughly 88% sensitivity and about 81% specificity in cross-validation and 80%/75% in testing. No statistical method was used to fix the sample size in advance, and group allocation was not hidden from the investigators. Blood samples also contained most of the expanded thyroid clonotypes (frequency above 0.001), which suggests that blood repertoires may reflect thyroid immune responses.

V and J are truncated by 5 bases and 2 bases respectively, leaving an intervening sequence of 12 bases. There are 14 amino acids in the CDR3, from cysteine to phenylalanine inclusive. CDR3 DNA is the only sequence kept; it has 42 bases, read in frame from the first base. In the germline V gene (reference sequence), CDR1 corresponds to PRHDT and CDR2 to FYEKMQ. The TCR beta CDR3 regions were amplified from the RNA transcripts. The TCR CDR3 was subjected to a first round of RT-PCR using the HTBI primer set and the Qiagen OneStep RT-PCR kit. A second multiplex PCR round built the libraries, followed by size selection and purification. Libraries were sequenced paired-end with 100 bp reads on an Illumina HiSeq2000. Processing in the source paper ran as follows. Raw data were processed with SOAPnuke, discarding reads with adapters, uncalled bases, mean Phred below 15, or no exact constant-primer or identifier match. COPE v1.2.5 was used to merge high-quality paired reads, and clonotypes were defined as unique nucleotide sequences. MiTCR v1.1 was used to align the clonotypes against IMGT TRBV, TRBD and TRBJ reference segments. The analysis was restricted to V-J combinations with a frequency above 0.0001, which together covered 99.2% of the repertoires. The TCS score was defined as F50 (clonal expansion) divided by E x V (chaos), with BLOSUM62-based TCRdist calculated between CDR3 peptides within each V-J. Welch's t-statistics and random forest reduced fewer than 600 V-J features to around 14, which were used in a naive Bayes classifier (R e1071). The Morisita-Horn index was used to measure how similar the thyroid and blood repertoires were. Through fastp at Q25 and MiXCR, TCRdb rebuilt clones from the public reads, retaining in-frame beta chains. All rows with the same CDR3 protein become a single entry with the most common DNA and genes. TCRdb's processing, not the authors' own work, is the source of the V and J calls. The sample table lists over 45,000 distinct CDR3 sequences, roughly 52% of them with a count of one. The ten largest clones represent around 12% of the sample.

Moderately to severely active disease, a Clinical Activity Score of at least 3, a NOSPECS grade of at least 4, and a duration under 3 months were present in ophthalmopathy patients. Exclusion was applied to patients with uncontrolled infections, other autoimmune diseases, pregnancy or lactation. Diagnoses relied on clinical symptoms, serum thyroxine and TRAb, thyroid ultrasound and orbital computed tomography. PBMCs were separated from approximately 10 ml of fresh peripheral blood using Ficoll-Paque density gradient centrifugation. Total RNA was extracted using Trizol reagent, and RNA quality was assessed on an Agilent 2100 Bioanalyzer. This clonotype is medium-sized (0.01 to 0.1%) in its sample. What antigen it recognizes has not been identified. The record has no base qualities; no much larger clone is one base away.

The rearranged chain carries TRBV13 and TRBJ1-2; the D gene is perhaps TRBD1, from 5 matching bases. This clonotype originated in a woman in her 30s with Graves' ophthalmopathy. Sequencing input: blood. The nucleotide sequence reads TGTGCCAGCAGCCCGAGGGGTTTGAACTATGGCTACACCTTC. Its coded protein is CASSPRGLNYGYTF. Reference TRBV13 and TRBJ1-2 proteins supply the regions before and after the CDR3; the full variable domain is: AAGVIQSPRHLIKEKRETATLKCYPIPRHDTVYWYQQGPGQDPQFLISFYEKMQSDKGSIPDRFSAQQFSDYHSELNMSSLELGDSALYFCASSPRGLNYGYTFGSGTRLTVV.